This record looks at one T cell receptor beta chain sequence and its context. This CDR3 has 15 residues. The trim removed 2 bases at V and 6 bases at J, leaving 8 bases unmatched. CDR1 and CDR2 from the germline V gene are MNHEY and SMNVEV (reference sequence). These data originate in a study of T cell repertoires in cytomegalovirus infection. TCRdb recomputed calls from the reads with MiXCR, one row per CDR3 protein. There are fewer than 300,000 distinct CDR3 sequences in the sample; 25% occur only once, and approximately 15% lies in the top ten. The TCR was taken from a human donor in good health (CMV status not recorded). Some clones in this sample may be carry-over from other donors' samples. The sample taken for sequencing was PBMCs. V is TRBV27 and J is TRBJ2-7; the match to TRBD1 covers 9 bases. The CDR3, as DNA: TGTGCCAGCAGTTTAACCCCGGGACAGGGACCCGAGCAGTACTTC. Its translation is CASSLTPGQGPEQYF.